The present T cell receptor beta chain was sequenced within a study of T-cell reconstitution after alpha-beta-depleted transplantation in children. Library preparation (for TCRbeta) was performed with unique molecular identifiers. MiXCR, run by TCRdb on the PCR reads, gives a single entry per CDR3 protein. Among approximately 93,000 distinct CDR3 sequences listed, more than 7% were seen once. In its sample, this clonotype was seen many times. This CDR3 comprises 13 residues. Trimming cost V 2 bases and J 9 bases, with 14 bases left between them. CDR1 and CDR2 from the germline V gene are DFQATT and SNEGSKA (reference sequence).

The chain joins TRBV20-1 to TRBJ2-1; D uncertain. The receptor's source is a human donor who donated a stem cell graft to a child with congenital amegakaryocytic thrombocytopenia. Specimen: PBMCs from the stem cell graft donor, collected from the stem cell graft. CDR3 nucleotides: TGCAGTGCTAGACCCTATTTTTCTCGTGAGCAGTTCTTC. This gives the protein CSARPYFSREQFF.